These 9 T cell receptor beta chains were all obtained from the same sample, sequenced in a study of blood T cell repertoires in COVID-19. Profiled with immunoSEQ multiplex PCR; TCRdb holds only in-frame clones, not every one. This table has about 480,000 clones, around 85% appearing once. Source material: PBMCs or T cells enriched from blood (not recorded which). These receptors all come from a woman aged 55-69 years who had recovered from COVID-19.

The chain is built from TRBV27 and TRBJ2-1; 8 nucleotides match TRBD1. V lost 5 bases, J lost 4 bases, and 7 bases stayed unmatched. The CDR3 has 15 amino acids. From germline, CDR1 is MNHEY and CDR2 SMNVEV (reference sequence). The CDR3 reads CASSPRTGQYNEQFF. CDR3 nucleotide sequence: TGTGCCAGCAGTCCGCGGACAGGGCAGTACAATGAGCAGTTCTTC.

Comments on this clone: This sample also contains other DNA sequences that code for the same CDR3. The V call is TRBV18, the J call TRBJ1-6, with a tentative D call TRBD1 (5 bases). Germline assignment: CDR1 KGHSH and CDR2 LQKENI. This CDR3 has 15 amino acids. Trimming removed 2 bases at V and 7 bases at J, with 12 bases between. The CDR3 region is CASSPSGGANSPLHF. The CDR3 DNA follows: TGTGCCAGCTCACCATCGGGAGGGGCCAATTCACCCCTCCACTTT.

The chain recombines TRBV30 with TRBJ1-5; D not certain. The CDR3 length is 12 residues. V was trimmed by 2 bases and J by 0 bases, leaving 2 bases between them. The germline V gene has CDR1 GTSNPN and CDR2 SVGIG (reference sequence). The CDR3 region is CAWSYSNQPQHF. The DNA for the CDR3 is TGTGCCTGGAGTTATAGCAATCAGCCCCAGCATTTT.

The J gene is TRBJ1-3, the V gene TRBV2; D is undetermined. The CDR3 spans 14 residues. V lost 6 bases to trimming and J lost 0 bases, with 9 bases between them. Germline V gene lookup returns CDR1 SNHLY and CDR2 FYNNEI. The CDR3 DNA reads TGTGCCAGCAGCTCCGGTTACTCTGGAAACACCATATATTTT. It codes for CASSSGYSGNTIYF.

In its sample, this clone was seen once. This chain links TRBV15 with TRBJ2-3; D unresolved. The CDR3 extends over 13 amino acids. V was pared by 3 bases and J by 8 bases, with 12 bases between. Per germline, CDR1 LNHNV and CDR2 YYDKDF (reference sequence). The CDR3 sequence is CATSSDWKGTQYF. The CDR3, as DNA: TGTGCCACCAGCAGTGACTGGAAAGGTACGCAGTATTTT. Full variable domain (missing parts from reference TRBV15 and TRBJ2-3): DAMVIQNPRYQVTQFGKPVTLSCSQTLNHNVMYWYQQKSSQAPKLLFHYYDKDFNNEADTPDNFQSRRPNTSFCFLDIRSPGLGDTAMYLCATSSDWKGTQYFGPGTRLTVL.

This clone showed up just a few times. DNA of the CDR3: TGTGCCAGCTCACCGGGAGAGGAAGGGCAGTTCTTC. This codes for CASSPGEEGQFF. The V and J genes are TRBV18 and TRBJ2-1; D perhaps matches TRBD2 (5 bases). Germline V lookup: CDR1 KGHSH, CDR2 LQKENI. This CDR3 spans 12 amino acids. Trimming took off 3 bases at V and 12 bases at J, with 12 bases between the two ends.

This chain uses TRBV7-9 with TRBJ1-6, with 7 bases that match TRBD1. V lost 4 bases to trimming and J lost 6 bases; unmatched junction nucleotides: 9. Germline V gene lookup returns CDR1 SEHNR and CDR2 FQNEAQ (reference sequence). The CDR3 runs 16 residues. The DNA for the CDR3 is TGTGCCAGCAGCTGGAGAGACAGACAGGGTAATTCACCCCTCCACTTT. Translation gives CASSWRDRQGNSPLHF.

This sequence joins TRBV20-1 and TRBJ2-5; D unresolved. Per the germline V gene, CDR1 is DFQATT and CDR2 is SNEGSKA (reference sequence). The CDR3 extends over 11 amino acids. The V gene lost 6 bases and the J gene lost 1 base, with 6 bases spanning the gap. CDR3 residues: CSAGLQETQYF. DNA for the CDR3: TGCAGTGCGGGCCTCCAAGAGACCCAGTACTTC.

A few counts support this clone. The chain carries TRBV9 and TRBJ1-4, with a possible D match to TRBD1 (6 bases). Germline CDR1 and CDR2: SGDLS and YYNGEE. Deletions cut 4 bases from V and 4 bases from J, with 14 bases between. The CDR3 has 15 amino acids. CDR3 in DNA: TGTGCCAGCAGCCTTGGGGGGGCAGGTAATGAAAAACTGTTTTTT. Its translation is CASSLGGAGNEKLFF.